Described below is a single T cell receptor beta chain sequence and its context. What it binds is not known. Primers for the PCR totalled 60 Vbeta and 13 Jbeta. Using immunoSEQ multiplex PCR, the repertoire was profiled, and TCRdb retains in-frame clones only, with some absent. The data show 150,000 to 200,000 clones, about 88% seen once. V was clipped by 8 bases and J by 2 bases; unmatched bases: 1. From germline, CDR1 is MNHEY and CDR2 SVGAGI. The CDR3 length is 12 residues. This record belongs to a study of cytomegalovirus exposure and HLA in healthy donors. Study context: Within the Caucasian-associated ancestry cluster were around 80% of the approximately 400 genotyped donors.

The study's findings and limits: Only CMV serostatus was available as immune exposure information. There were 150 to 200 TCR beta chains listed as cytomegalovirus-associated.

Sequenced material: PBMCs. The TCR comes from a man aged 18 to 30 in good health and CMV-seropositive. V and J are TRBV6-5 and TRBJ2-7; 9 nucleotides agree with TRBD1. The CDR3 region is CASGTGPYEQYF. In nucleotides, the CDR3 is TGTGCCAGCGGGACAGGGCCCTACGAGCAGTACTTC.